A single sample is the source of the 14 T cell receptor beta chains below, sequenced in a study of blood T cells in healthy people across ages (dated by TCRdb to the mid-2010s). The library was generated by 5' RACE. TCRdb shows the sequencer as Illumina HiSeq 2500. A second PCR of about 7 to 12 cycles was run with a J-beta primer mix and a sample-barcoded 5' primer. Clones were called with MiXCR by TCRdb after fastp trimmed the public reads at Q25, and only in-frame beta chains were retained. Entries that share a CDR3 protein sequence are merged under the most common genes and DNA. The sample table lists roughly 1.5 million distinct CDR3 sequences, about 45% of them with a count of one. The ten largest make up more than 4% of the sample. The sample taken for sequencing was blood. The source is a woman between 18 and 29 years old in good health.

The chain employs TRBV12-3 or TRBV12-4 and TRBJ1-2; 8 bases are shared with TRBD1. The CDR3 is 16 amino acids. V dropped 4 bases and J dropped 5; count of bases not matched to a gene: 12. Written as DNA, the CDR3 is TGTGCCAGCAGTTCCCGAAACACAGGGGGTATATATGGCTACACCTTC. It translates to CASSSRNTGGIYGYTF.

The J gene is TRBJ1-5, the V gene TRBV6-1; TRBD1 is a possible D gene (5 bases). The CDR3 sequence is 15 residues long. Germline CDR1 and CDR2: MNHNS and SASEGT. The germline V and J ends were trimmed by 2 bases and 2 bases, with 10 bases remaining between them. Here the CDR3 reads CASSEISRGNQPQHF. The DNA of the CDR3 is TGTGCCAGCAGTGAAATTAGCAGGGGCAATCAGCCCCAGCATTTT.

V and J are TRBV12-3 or TRBV12-4 and TRBJ2-7, with 7 bases aligning to TRBD1. The end of the DNA fits TRBJ2-5 better, so the J call may be wrong. There are 16 residues in the CDR3. As DNA, the CDR3 is TGTGCCAGCAGTTTAATGGGGCAGGGGGTGTGGGAGACCCAGTACTTC. Protein sequence: CASSLMGQGVWETQYF.

This clonotype has a handful of counts. The J gene is TRBJ1-2, the V gene TRBV7-2, with D maybe TRBD1 (6 bases). The CDR3 covers 16 residues. V gave up 5 bases and J gave up 5 bases, with 21 bases separating them. Looked up from germline, CDR1 is SGHTA and CDR2 is FQGNSA. The CDR3 is CASSPTYLGGGYGYTF. In DNA, the CDR3 is TGTGCCAGCAGCCCTACTTATCTGGGGGGCGGGTATGGCTACACCTTC.

CDR3 DNA: TGTGCCAGCAACCCAGAGCATAATTCACCCCTCCACTTT. Translation: CASNPEHNSPLHF. This chain connects TRBV6-5 to TRBJ1-6; D not certain. Trimming removed 7 bases from V and 5 bases from J, with 9 bases in between. CDR1 and CDR2 from the germline V gene are MNHEY and SVGAGI. This CDR3 comprises 13 residues.

This clonotype was observed a few times. V gene TRBV4-1 combines with J gene TRBJ1-2, with 7 bases that match TRBD1. J gave up 2 bases and V 3 bases, and 9 bases lay outside the gene matches. The germline CDR1 and CDR2 sequences are MGHRA and YSYEKL. This CDR3 is built from 16 residues. CDR3 sequence reads: CASSQPRQGLNYGYTF. CDR3 DNA: TGCGCCAGCAGCCAGCCCCGACAGGGACTAAACTATGGCTACACCTTC.

The V call is TRBV29-1, the J call TRBJ2-1, with 12 bases aligning to TRBD2. The junction had 5 bases not matched to a gene; V was cut back by 4 bases and J by 1 base. Germline V lookup: CDR1 SQVTM, CDR2 ANQGSEA. The CDR3 sequence is 16 residues long. The CDR3 nucleotides read TGCAGCGTTGTCCCGACTAGCGGGAGTTCCTACAATGAGCAGTTCTTC. This encodes CSVVPTSGSSYNEQFF.

This clonotype was seen a handful of times. This rearrangement joins TRBV9 to TRBJ1-1; maybe TRBD1 (5 bases). Germline assignment: CDR1 SGDLS and CDR2 YYNGEE. CDR3 length: 14 amino acids. Trimming stripped 3 bases from V and 5 bases from J, with 14 bases between. In nucleotides, the CDR3 is TGTGCCAGCAGCGAAGGCAGGGTTTCTACTGAAGCTTTCTTT. Encoded protein: CASSEGRVSTEAFF. Full variable domain (missing parts from reference TRBV9 and TRBJ1-1): DSGVTQTPKHLITATGQRVTLRCSPRSGDLSVYWYQQSLDQGLQFLIQYYNGEERAKGNILERFSAQQFPDLHSELNLSSLELGDSALYFCASSEGRVSTEAFFGQGTRLTVV.

This rearrangement joins TRBV6-5 to TRBJ1-2, with D possibly matching TRBD1 (5 bases). Between the trimmed V and J ends, which lost 0 bases and 7 bases, there was a span of 9 bases. The CDR3 extends over 13 amino acids. Per germline, CDR1 MNHEY and CDR2 SVGAGI. Here the CDR3 reads CASSYSGEIGYTF. The CDR3, as DNA: TGTGCCAGCAGTTACTCGGGGGAGATTGGCTACACCTTC.

This clonotype was seen just once. The V gene is TRBV6-1, the J gene TRBJ1-2, with D possibly being TRBD1 (6 bases). CDR3 length: 13 amino acids. V lost 6 bases to trimming and J lost 4 bases, with 12 bases between them. Germline values: CDR1 MNHNS, CDR2 SASEGT. This chain's CDR3 is CASRHRVAYGYTF. The CDR3 nucleotides read TGTGCCAGCAGACACAGGGTGGCCTATGGCTACACCTTC.

This clonotype has more than one count but fewer than ten. The CDR3 is CASSETGRSYNEQFF. DNA for the CDR3: TGTGCCAGCAGCGAGACAGGGAGGTCCTACAATGAGCAGTTCTTC. V gene TRBV7-9 combines with J gene TRBJ2-1; maybe TRBD1 (7 bases). Germline-derived CDR1 and CDR2 are SEHNR and FQNEAQ (reference sequence). With 5 bases removed from V and 1 base from J, the gap between germline ends came to 12 bases. This CDR3 contains 15 residues.

The table lists this clonotype with a count of one. Being one base from a much bigger clone, this may be a read error. The chain links TRBV20-1 to TRBJ2-7; the match to TRBD1 covers 7 bases. Unmatched junction bases numbered 10, after V lost 5 bases and J lost 3 bases. Germline CDR1 reads DFQATT; CDR2 reads SNEGSKA (reference sequence). The length of the CDR3 is 14 residues. CDR3 amino acids: CSAGWTGAFYEQYF. The CDR3 nucleotides read TGCAGTGCTGGCTGGACAGGAGCTTTCTACGAGCAGTACTTC.

This clonotype was observed a few times. The rearrangement joins TRBV9 to TRBJ2-3; possible D gene TRBD2, 6 bases. Between the trimmed V and J ends, which lost 4 bases and 2 bases, there was a span of 14 bases. The CDR3 extends over 15 amino acids. The germline V gene encodes CDR1 SGDLS and CDR2 YYNGEE. Written as DNA, the CDR3 is TGTGCCAGCAGCCCTATGGAGGGAGTCACAGATACGCAGTATTTT. Protein: CASSPMEGVTDTQYF.

V and J are TRBV20-1 and TRBJ1-2; unclear D gene. V was shortened by 0 bases and J by 3 bases, with 11 bases between the two germline ends. The CDR3 extends over 14 amino acids. Germline CDR1 and CDR2: DFQATT and SNEGSKA (reference sequence). Here the CDR3 DNA reads TGCAGTGCTAGAGATCGTAGAAACTACTATGGCTACACCTTC. It encodes CSARDRRNYYGYTF.